These T cell receptor beta chains were read from a single sample in a study of CD8 T cells in ankylosing spondylitis. Via MiXCR, TCRdb re-called the 5' RACE reads, giving one row per CDR3 protein. The data hold 500,000 or so distinct CDR3 sequences, with over 4% observed a single time. Sequencing input: blood, either unsorted or a sorted T cell fraction (not recorded which). Receptors were obtained from a male donor with ankylosing spondylitis. Both conserved end residues are part of each CDR3. A D gene is named only where the DNA matches it firmly.

. TRBJ1-1 TRBV9 CASSVGPYWGTEAFF
. TRBJ1-1 TRBV7-3 CASSDSPGGNTEAFF
. TRBJ2-7 TRBV20-1 CSARDLETYTYEQYF
. TRBJ1-2 TRBV28 CASSENRDGDLGNYGYTF
TRBD2 TRBJ2-3 TRBV4-3 CASSQDRLAGWGTSTDTQYF
TRBD2 TRBJ2-2 TRBV4-2 CASCGTSGGGELFF
. TRBJ2-7 TRBV20-1 CSARAIYGTLHEQYF
TRBD1 TRBJ1-1 TRBV7-9 CASSSPSGGGNTEAFF
TRBD1 TRBJ2-7 TRBV5-1 CASSLQKLRDRSYEQYF
. TRBJ2-3 TRBV6-4 CASSDPSRGTDPQYF
. TRBJ2-1 TRBV20-1 CSARDGSRGVEQFF
. TRBJ1-5 TRBV7-2 CASSLIDTQPQHF
TRBD2 TRBJ2-1 TRBV4-2 CASSQAPLAGAYNEQFF
. TRBJ2-7 TRBV6-1 CASRRPEAYEQYF
. TRBJ1-1 TRBV20-1 CSAREPAFF
TRBD2 TRBJ2-1 TRBV10-3 CAVRTSLFYNEQFF
TRBD1 TRBJ2-3 TRBV5-1 CASQGQPSTDTQYF
. TRBJ1-2 TRBV5-5 CASSLGSTASYGYTF
TRBD1 TRBJ2-5 TRBV12-3/TRBV12-4 CASGTRGGTGETQYF
TRBD1 TRBJ2-7 TRBV12-3/TRBV12-4 CASSLDRGDEQYF
TRBD2 TRBJ2-1 TRBV5-1 CASSSQRDSYNEQFF
. TRBJ1-2 TRBV6-6 CASSYDRLYGYTF